This T cell receptor (beta chain) was recovered during a study of shared clonotypes between healthy human individuals. Notes on the study in general: Estimated richness was generally greater in naive than memory subsets. A reduction in generation probabilities was seen for non-shared clonotypes relative to those shared by all four donors. Naive CD4 clonotypes overlapped across a handful of donors at around 5%.

Data came from immunoSEQ multiplex PCR; TCRdb stores just in-frame clones and leaves some out. The sample lists 2 million to 2.5 million clones; roughly 94% were seen once. The CDR3 is 16 residues long. Per germline, CDR1 MNHEY and CDR2 SMNVEV (reference sequence). The ends were cut back, 5 bases at V and 4 bases at J, with 15 bases in the middle. Worth noting for this clone: The antigen remains unidentified.

This chain links TRBV27 with TRBJ2-6; TRBD2 is a possible D gene (5 bases). This receptor was obtained from a man younger than 35 in good health. Sequences were obtained from naive CD4+ T cells sorted from blood. Subset denoted: CD45RA+ positively selected. This CDR3 reads CASSPREALGANVLTF. The CDR3 DNA sequence: TGTGCCAGCAGTCCCCGGGAAGCTCTGGGGGCCAACGTCCTGACTTTC.